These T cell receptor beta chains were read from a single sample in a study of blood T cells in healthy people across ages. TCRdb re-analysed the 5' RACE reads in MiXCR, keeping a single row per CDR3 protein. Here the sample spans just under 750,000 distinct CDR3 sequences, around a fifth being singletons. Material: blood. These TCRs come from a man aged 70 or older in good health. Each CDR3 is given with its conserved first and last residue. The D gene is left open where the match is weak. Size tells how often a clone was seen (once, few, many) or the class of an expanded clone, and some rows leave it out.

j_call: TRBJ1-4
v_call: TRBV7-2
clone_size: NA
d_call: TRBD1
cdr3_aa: CASSRTGFQEKLFF
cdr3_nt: TGTGCCAGCAGCCGGACAGGGTTTCAAGAAAAACTGTTTTTT

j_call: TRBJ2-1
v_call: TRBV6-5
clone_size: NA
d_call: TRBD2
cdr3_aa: CASSGSGSSYNEQFF
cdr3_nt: TGTGCCAGCAGTGGAAGCGGGAGTTCCTACAATGAGCAGTTCTTC

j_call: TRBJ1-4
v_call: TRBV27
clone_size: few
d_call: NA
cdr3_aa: CASSPNLEKLFF
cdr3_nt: TGTGCCAGCAGCCCTAATCTAGAAAAACTGTTTTTT

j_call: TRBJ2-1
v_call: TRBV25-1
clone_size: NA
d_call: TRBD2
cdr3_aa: CASSDLAGDEQFF
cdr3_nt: TGTGCCAGCAGTGATCTAGCGGGGGATGAGCAGTTCTTC

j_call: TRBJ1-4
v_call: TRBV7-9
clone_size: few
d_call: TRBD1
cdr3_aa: CASSAGQDNEKLFF
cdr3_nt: TGTGCCAGCAGCGCGGGACAGGACAATGAAAAACTGTTTTTT

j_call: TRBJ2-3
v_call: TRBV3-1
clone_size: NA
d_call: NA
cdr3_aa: CASSQFRERDTQYF
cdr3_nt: TGTGCCAGCAGCCAATTCAGGGAGAGAGATACGCAGTATTTT

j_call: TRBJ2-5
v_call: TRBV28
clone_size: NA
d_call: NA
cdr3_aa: CASSMLQGIQETQYF
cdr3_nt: TGTGCCAGCAGTATGCTTCAGGGTATCCAAGAGACCCAGTACTTC

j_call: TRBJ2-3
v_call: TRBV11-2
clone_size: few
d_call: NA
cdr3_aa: CASSLGRKADTQYF
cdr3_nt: TGTGCCAGCAGCTTAGGACGGAAGGCAGATACGCAGTATTTT

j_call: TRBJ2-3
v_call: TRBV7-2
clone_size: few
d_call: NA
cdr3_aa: CASSLEAQFTDTQYF
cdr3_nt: TGTGCCAGCAGCTTAGAAGCACAGTTCACAGATACGCAGTATTTT

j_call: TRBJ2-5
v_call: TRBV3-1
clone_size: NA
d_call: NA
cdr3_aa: CASSQGTTRGQETQYF
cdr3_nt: TGTGCCAGCAGCCAGGGGACAACGAGGGGCCAAGAGACCCAGTACTTC

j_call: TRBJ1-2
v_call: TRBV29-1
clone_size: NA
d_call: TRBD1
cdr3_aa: CSVVGQGAWGYTF
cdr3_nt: TGCAGCGTTGTGGGACAGGGGGCTTGGGGCTACACCTTC

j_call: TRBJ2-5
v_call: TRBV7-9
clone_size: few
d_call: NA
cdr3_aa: CASSPPGRTSSEQYF
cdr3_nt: TGTGCCAGCAGCCCACCGGGACGGACCTCGAGTGAGCAGTACTTC

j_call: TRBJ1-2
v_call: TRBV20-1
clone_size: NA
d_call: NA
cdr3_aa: CSASRGLNYGYTF
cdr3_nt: TGCAGTGCTTCCCGGGGCTTAAACTATGGCTACACCTTC

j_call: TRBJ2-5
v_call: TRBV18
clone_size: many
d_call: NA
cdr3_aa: CASSPSPGDGETQYF
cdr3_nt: TGTGCCAGCTCACCATCGCCAGGGGATGGGGAGACCCAGTACTTC

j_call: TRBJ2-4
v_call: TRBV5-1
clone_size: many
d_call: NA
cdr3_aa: CASSLEALAKNIQYF
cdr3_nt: TGCGCCAGCAGCTTGGAAGCATTAGCCAAAAACATTCAGTACTTC

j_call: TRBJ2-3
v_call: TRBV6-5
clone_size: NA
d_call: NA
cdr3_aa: CASRTLGGGSDTQYF
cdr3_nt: TGTGCCAGCAGGACCCTAGGGGGGGGGTCAGATACGCAGTATTTT

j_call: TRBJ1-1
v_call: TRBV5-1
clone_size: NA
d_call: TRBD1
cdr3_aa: CASSLGQGVMNTEAFF
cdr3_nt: TGCGCCAGCAGCTTAGGACAGGGGGTGATGAACACTGAAGCTTTCTTT

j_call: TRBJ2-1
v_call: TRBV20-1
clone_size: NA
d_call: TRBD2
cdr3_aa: CSAGRLAAYNEQFF
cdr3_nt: TGCAGTGCTGGGAGACTAGCAGCCTACAATGAGCAGTTCTTC

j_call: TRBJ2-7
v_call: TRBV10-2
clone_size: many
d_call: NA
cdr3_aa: CASSGAYEQYF
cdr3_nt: TGTGCCAGCAGTGGGGCCTACGAGCAGTACTTC

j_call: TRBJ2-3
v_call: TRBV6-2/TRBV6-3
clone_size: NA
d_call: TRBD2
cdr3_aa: CASSYGRGASTDAQYF
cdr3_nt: TGTGCCAGCAGTTACGGGCGGGGGGCGAGCACAGATGCGCAGTATTTT

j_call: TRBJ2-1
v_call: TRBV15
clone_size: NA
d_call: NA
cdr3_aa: CATSRDRNLRRYNEQFF
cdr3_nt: TGTGCCACCAGCAGAGATCGGAATCTCCGGCGGTACAATGAGCAGTTCTTC

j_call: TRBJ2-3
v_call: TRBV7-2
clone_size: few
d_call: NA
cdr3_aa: CASSSPQIDTQYF
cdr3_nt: TGTGCCAGCAGCTCTCCGCAGATAGATACGCAGTATTTT

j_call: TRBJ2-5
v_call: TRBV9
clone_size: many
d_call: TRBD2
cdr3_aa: CASSVEASGEETQYF
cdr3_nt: TGTGCCAGCAGCGTAGAGGCTAGCGGGGAAGAGACCCAGTACTTC

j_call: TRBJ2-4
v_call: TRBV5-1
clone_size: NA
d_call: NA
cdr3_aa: CAGSLGSLANIQYF
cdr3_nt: TGCGCCGGCAGCTTGGGGTCTCTAGCGAACATTCAGTACTTC

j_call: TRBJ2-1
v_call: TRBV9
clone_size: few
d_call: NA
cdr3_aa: CASSATPGLGEQFF
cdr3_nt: TGTGCCAGCAGCGCAACCCCGGGGCTTGGGGAGCAGTTCTTC

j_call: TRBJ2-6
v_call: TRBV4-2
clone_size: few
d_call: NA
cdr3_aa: CASSQVLSGANVLTF
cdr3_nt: TGTGCCAGCAGCCAAGTCCTCTCTGGGGCCAACGTCCTGACTTTC

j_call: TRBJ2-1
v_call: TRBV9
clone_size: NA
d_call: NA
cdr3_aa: CASSVGPGDLEQFF
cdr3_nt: TGTGCCAGCAGCGTAGGGCCGGGAGACTTAGAGCAGTTCTTC

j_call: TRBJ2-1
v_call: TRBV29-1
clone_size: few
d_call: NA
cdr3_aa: CSVGQSYNEQFF
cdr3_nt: TGCAGCGTTGGGCAGTCCTACAATGAGCAGTTCTTC

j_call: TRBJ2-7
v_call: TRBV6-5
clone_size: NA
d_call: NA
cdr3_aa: CASSYGGLVYEQYF
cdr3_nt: TGTGCCAGCAGTTACGGGGGACTGGTTTACGAGCAGTACTTC

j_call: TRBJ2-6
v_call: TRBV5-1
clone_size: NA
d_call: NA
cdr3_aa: CASSFVGSGANVLTF
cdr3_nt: TGCGCCAGCAGCTTTGTGGGCTCTGGGGCCAACGTCCTGACTTTC

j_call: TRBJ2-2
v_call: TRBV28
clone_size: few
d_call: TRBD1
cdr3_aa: CASSRQGVRTGELFF
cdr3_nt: TGTGCCAGCAGCCGACAGGGGGTTCGCACCGGGGAGCTGTTTTTT

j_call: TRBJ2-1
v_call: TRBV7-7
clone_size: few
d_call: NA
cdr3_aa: CASSLSSAVVSYNEQFF
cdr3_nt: TGTGCCAGCAGCTTAAGTTCGGCGGTTGTATCCTACAATGAGCAGTTCTTC

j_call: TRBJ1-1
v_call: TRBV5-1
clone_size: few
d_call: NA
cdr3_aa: CASSLESQGRRTEAFF
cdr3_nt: TGCGCCAGCAGCTTGGAATCACAGGGACGTCGCACTGAAGCTTTCTTT

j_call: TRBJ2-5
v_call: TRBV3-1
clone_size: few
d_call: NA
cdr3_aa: CASSQFSAETQYF
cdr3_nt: TGTGCCAGCAGCCAATTTTCGGCAGAGACCCAGTACTTC

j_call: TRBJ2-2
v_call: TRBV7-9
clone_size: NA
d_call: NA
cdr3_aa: CASSKTGELFF
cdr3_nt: TGTGCCAGCAGCAAGACCGGGGAGCTGTTTTTT

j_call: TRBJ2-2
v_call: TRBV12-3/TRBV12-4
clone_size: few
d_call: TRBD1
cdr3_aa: CATGQGLGELFF
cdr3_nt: TGTGCCACCGGACAGGGGTTGGGGGAGCTGTTTTTT

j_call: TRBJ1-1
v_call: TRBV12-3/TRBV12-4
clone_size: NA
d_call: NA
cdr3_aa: CASSFFGELNTEAFF
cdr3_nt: TGTGCCAGCAGTTTTTTCGGAGAATTGAACACTGAAGCTTTCTTT

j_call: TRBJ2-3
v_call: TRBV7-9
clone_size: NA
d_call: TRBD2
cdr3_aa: CASSAPSSGGTDTQYF
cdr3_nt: TGTGCCAGCAGCGCCCCTAGTAGCGGGGGCACAGATACGCAGTATTTT

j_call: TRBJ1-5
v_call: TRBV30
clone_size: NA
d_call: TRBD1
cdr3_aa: CAWSVEGAQPQHF
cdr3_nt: TGTGCCTGGAGTGTGGAGGGGGCTCAGCCCCAGCATTTT

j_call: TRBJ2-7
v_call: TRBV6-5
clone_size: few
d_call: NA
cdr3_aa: CASSDGAPYEQYF
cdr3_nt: TGTGCCAGCAGTGACGGCGCTCCCTACGAGCAGTACTTC

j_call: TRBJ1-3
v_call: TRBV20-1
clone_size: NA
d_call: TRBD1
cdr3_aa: CSARDPQGPGNTIYF
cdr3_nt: TGCAGTGCTAGAGACCCACAGGGGCCTGGAAACACCATATATTTT

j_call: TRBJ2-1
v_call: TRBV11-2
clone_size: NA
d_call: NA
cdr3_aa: CASSRVRDRYYNEQFF
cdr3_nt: TGTGCCAGCAGTCGGGTGCGGGACAGATATTACAATGAGCAGTTCTTC

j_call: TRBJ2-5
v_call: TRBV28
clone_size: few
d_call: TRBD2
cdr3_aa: CASIVSGGKTQYF
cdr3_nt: TGTGCCAGCATCGTAAGCGGGGGGAAGACCCAGTACTTC

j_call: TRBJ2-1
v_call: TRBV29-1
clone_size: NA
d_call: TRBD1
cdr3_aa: CSVELGQGGSEQFF
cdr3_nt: TGCAGCGTTGAGCTTGGACAGGGTGGCTCGGAGCAGTTCTTC

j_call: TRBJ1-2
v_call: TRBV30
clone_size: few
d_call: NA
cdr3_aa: CAWSGKAGLNYGYTF
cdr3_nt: TGTGCCTGGAGTGGAAAGGCCGGCTTGAACTATGGCTACACCTTC

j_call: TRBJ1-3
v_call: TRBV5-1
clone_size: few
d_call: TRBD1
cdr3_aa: CASSSGTGENTIYF
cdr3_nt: TGCGCCAGCAGCTCCGGGACAGGGGAAAACACCATATATTTT

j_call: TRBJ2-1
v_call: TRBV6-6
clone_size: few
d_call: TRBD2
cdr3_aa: CASSGGVAGVNEQFF
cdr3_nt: TGTGCCAGCAGCGGAGGGGTAGCGGGGGTAAATGAGCAGTTCTTC

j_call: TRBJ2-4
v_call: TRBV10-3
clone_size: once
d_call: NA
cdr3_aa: CAISETGYENIQYF
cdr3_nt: TGTGCCATCAGTGAGACAGGGTACGAAAACATTCAGTACTTC

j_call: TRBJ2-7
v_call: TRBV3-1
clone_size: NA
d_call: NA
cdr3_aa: CASSRGVAGASYEQYF
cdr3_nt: TGTGCCAGCAGCAGAGGAGTTGCAGGGGCCTCCTACGAGCAGTACTTC

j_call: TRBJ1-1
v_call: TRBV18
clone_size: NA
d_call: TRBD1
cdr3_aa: CASSYGQGATEAFF
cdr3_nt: TGTGCCAGCTCATACGGACAGGGGGCGACTGAAGCTTTCTTT

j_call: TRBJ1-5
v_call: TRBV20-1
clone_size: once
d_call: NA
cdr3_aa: CSARVGGNQPQHF
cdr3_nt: TGCAGTGCTAGGGTGGGTGGCAATCAGCCCCAGCATTTT

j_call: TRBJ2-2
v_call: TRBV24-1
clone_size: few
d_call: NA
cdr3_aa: CATSAIRGTGELFF
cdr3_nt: TGTGCCACCAGTGCGATTCGAGGGACCGGGGAGCTGTTTTTT

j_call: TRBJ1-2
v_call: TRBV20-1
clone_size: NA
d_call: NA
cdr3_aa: CSARPRGGYGYTF
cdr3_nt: TGCAGTGCTAGACCCCGGGGCGGCTATGGCTACACCTTC